One sample yielded the 14 T cell receptor beta chains listed below, sequenced in a study of T cell repertoires in cytomegalovirus infection. The antigens these receptors bind are not known. TCRdb passed the reads through MiXCR, listing each CDR3 protein once. The sample has 300,000 to 400,000 distinct CDR3 sequences, about 29% seen once. Sequencing was performed on cultured PBMCs, taken from culture after CMV antigen stimulation. Receptors originate from a human donor in good health (CMV status not recorded). Some clones in this sample may be carry-over from other donors' samples.

V gene TRBV20-1 combines with J gene TRBJ2-5, with TRBD1 matching over 9 bases. Germline-derived CDR1 and CDR2 are DFQATT and SNEGSKA (reference sequence). After removal of 6 bases from V and 6 bases from J, the junction contained 8 bases not matched to a gene. The CDR3 extends over 13 amino acids. The CDR3 DNA reads TGCAGTGCCCCTTCGGACAGGGGAAAGACCCAGTACTTC. This codes for CSAPSDRGKTQYF.

The V and J genes are TRBV27 and TRBJ2-7; 10 bases map to TRBD2. V lost 0 bases, J lost 5 bases, and 4 bases stayed unmatched. The CDR3 length is 15 residues. Germline V gene data show CDR1 as MNHEY and CDR2 as SMNVEV (reference sequence). The CDR3 spells CASSLSLAGGDEQYF. CDR3 in DNA: TGTGCCAGCAGTTTATCCTTAGCGGGAGGAGACGAGCAGTACTTC.

This clonotype was found many times. The J gene is TRBJ1-6, the V gene TRBV7-2; D remains ambiguous. V shed 6 bases and J shed 2 bases, with 11 bases lying between them. Germline lookup yields CDR1 SGHTA and CDR2 FQGNSA. The CDR3 is made up of 15 amino acids. The CDR3 protein is CASSSGRAYNSPLHF. For the CDR3, the DNA is TGTGCCAGCAGTAGTGGGAGGGCCTATAATTCACCCCTCCACTTT.

The chain joins TRBV6-5 to TRBJ2-3, with TRBD2 matching over 13 bases. The germline gives CDR1 MNHEY, CDR2 SVGAGI. Trimming at V came to 0 bases and at J to 0 bases, leaving 6 bases not matched to a gene. The CDR3 extends over 19 amino acids. The CDR3 DNA sequence: TGTGCCAGCAGTTACTCCGCGACTAGCGGGGGGTTGAGCACAGATACGCAGTATTTT. It yields the protein CASSYSATSGGLSTDTQYF.

This clonotype was picked up a small number of times. This chain uses TRBV30 with TRBJ2-7; 10 bases fit TRBD2. The junction had 14 bases not matched to a gene; V was cut back by 0 bases and J by 6 bases. Per the germline V gene, CDR1 is GTSNPN and CDR2 is SVGIG (reference sequence). The CDR3 sequence is 17 residues long. The CDR3: CAWSVRSSGSIPLEQYF. In nucleotides, the CDR3 is TGTGCCTGGAGTGTACGGTCTAGCGGGAGTATCCCACTCGAGCAGTACTTC.

The gene calls are TRBV7-4 and TRBJ2-3, with TRBD2 matching 7 bases. The CDR3 contains 15 residues. J lost 2 bases, V lost 5 bases, and 7 bases had no gene match. Germline CDR1 SGHVT, CDR2 SQSDAQ. CDR3 amino acids: CASSPVGGFTDTQYF. DNA for the CDR3: TGTGCCAGCAGCCCCGTCGGGGGGTTCACAGATACGCAGTATTTT. Full variable domain (outside the CDR3, taken from reference TRBV7-4 and TRBJ2-3): GAGVSQSPRYKVAKRGRDVALRCDSISGHVTLYWYRQTLGQGSEVLTYSQSDAQRDKSGRPSGRFSAERPERSVSTLKIQRTEQGDSAVYLCASSPVGGFTDTQYFGPGTRLTVL.

This clonotype was recorded at least ten times. The V gene is TRBV5-6, the J gene TRBJ2-5, with 9 bases that match TRBD2. Germline V CDR1 and CDR2: SGHDT, YYEEEE. CDR3 length equals 16 residues. Trimming at V came to 0 bases and at J to 2 bases, leaving 5 bases not matched to a gene. For the CDR3, the DNA is TGTGCCAGCAGCTTGGAGATAGCGGGGGCTCAAGAGACCCAGTACTTC. Encoded protein: CASSLEIAGAQETQYF.

The V gene is TRBV12-3 or TRBV12-4, the J gene TRBJ2-4; a weak D match, TRBD1 (6 bases). V was shortened by 5 bases and J by 1 base, with 9 bases between the two germline ends. The CDR3 contains 14 residues. CDR3: CASSLGAAKNIQYF. Written as DNA, the CDR3 is TGTGCCAGCAGTCTGGGGGCGGCCAAAAACATTCAGTACTTC.

This clonotype was seen a handful of times. This chain joins TRBV10-3 and TRBJ2-3; 9 nucleotides agree with TRBD1. Germline V gene sequence: CDR1 ENHRY, CDR2 SYGVKD. J lost 5 bases, V lost 8 bases, and 2 bases had no gene match. The CDR3 runs to 12 residues. In DNA, the CDR3 is TGTGCCATCGACAGGGGGGAAGATACGCAGTATTTT. Protein sequence: CAIDRGEDTQYF.

The gene calls are TRBV19 and TRBJ1-1; 9 nucleotides line up with TRBD1. This CDR3 has 13 residues. Trimming cost V 7 bases and J 10 bases; bases outside gene matches: 10. The germline V gene has CDR1 LNHDA and CDR2 SQIVND (reference sequence). DNA of the CDR3: TGTGCCAGTATTCCGGGACAGGGATCTCGAGCTTTCTTT. Amino acids: CASIPGQGSRAFF. The variable domain in full, with the rest retrieved from reference TRBV19 and TRBJ1-1, is DGGITQSPKYLFRKEGQNVTLSCEQNLNHDAMYWYRQDPGQGLRLIYYSQIVNDFQKGDIAEGYSVSREKKESFPLTVTSAQKNPTAFYLCASIPGQGSRAFFGQGTRLTVV.

This clonotype came up many times. This rearrangement joins TRBV20-1 to TRBJ2-7; D gene ambiguous. The V and J ends lost 1 base and 1 base respectively, with 5 bases between them. CDR1 DFQATT and CDR2 SNEGSKA come from the germline V gene (reference sequence). This CDR3 has 12 amino acids. This chain's CDR3 is CSARVGSYEQYF. In DNA, the CDR3 is TGCAGTGCTAGAGTAGGTTCCTACGAGCAGTACTTC.

This clonotype has a handful of counts. V usage is TRBV18 and J usage is TRBJ1-5; perhaps TRBD1 as D (5 bases). The V end lost 4 bases, the J end lost 7 bases, and 14 bases lay between the germline ends. CDR1 KGHSH and CDR2 LQKENI come from the germline V gene. This CDR3 spans 14 amino acids. The CDR3 nucleotides read TGTGCCAGCTCACGTTCGGGGGAGGGACAGCCCCAGCATTTT. Amino acids: CASSRSGEGQPQHF.

The CDR3 DNA reads TGTGCCAGCAGCGCCGCAACAGGGGCGAACACCGGGGAGCTGTTTTTT. Its protein is CASSAATGANTGELFF. This chain joins TRBV7-9 and TRBJ2-2, with 7 bases matching TRBD1. The CDR3 covers 16 residues. The junction had 6 bases not matched to a gene; V was cut back by 5 bases and J by 0 bases. CDR1 is SEHNR and CDR2 is FQNEAQ in the germline V gene (reference sequence).

The chain joins TRBV11-2 to TRBJ1-1, with TRBD1 matching 7 bases. Germline V gene sequence: CDR1 SGHAT, CDR2 FQNNGV. The CDR3 has 14 residues. The trim removed 4 bases at V and 4 bases at J, leaving 6 bases unmatched. CDR3 nucleotides: TGTGCCAGCAGCTGGGATGACAGGGCCACTGAAGCTTTCTTT. The encoded protein is CASSWDDRATEAFF.